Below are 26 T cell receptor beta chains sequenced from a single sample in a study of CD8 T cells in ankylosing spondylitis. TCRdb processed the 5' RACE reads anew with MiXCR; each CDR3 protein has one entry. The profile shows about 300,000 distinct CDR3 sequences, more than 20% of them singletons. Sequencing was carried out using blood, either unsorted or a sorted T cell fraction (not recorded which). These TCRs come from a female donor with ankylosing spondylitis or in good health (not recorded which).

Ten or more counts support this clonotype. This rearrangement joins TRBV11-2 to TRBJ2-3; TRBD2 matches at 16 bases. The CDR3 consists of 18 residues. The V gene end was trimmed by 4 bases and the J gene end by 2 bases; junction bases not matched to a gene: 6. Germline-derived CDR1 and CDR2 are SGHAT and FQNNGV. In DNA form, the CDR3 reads TGTGCCAGCAGCTCGGGACTAGCGGGAGGGCCTCTCACAGATACGCAGTATTTT. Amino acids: CASSSGLAGGPLTDTQYF.

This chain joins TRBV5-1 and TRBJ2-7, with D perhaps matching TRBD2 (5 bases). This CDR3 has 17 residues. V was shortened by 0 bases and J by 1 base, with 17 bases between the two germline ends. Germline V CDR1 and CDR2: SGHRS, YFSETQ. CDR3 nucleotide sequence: TGCGCCAGCAGCTTGGAAACTCCCTACCCGGGGTCCTACGAGCAGTACTTC. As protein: CASSLETPYPGSYEQYF.

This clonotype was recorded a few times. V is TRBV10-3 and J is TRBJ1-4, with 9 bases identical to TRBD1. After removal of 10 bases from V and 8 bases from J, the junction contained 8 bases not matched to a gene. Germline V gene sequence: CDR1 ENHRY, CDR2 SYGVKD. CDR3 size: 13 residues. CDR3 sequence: CATAGQGGEKLFF. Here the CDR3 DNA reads TGTGCCACTGCGGGACAGGGAGGGGAAAAACTGTTTTTT.

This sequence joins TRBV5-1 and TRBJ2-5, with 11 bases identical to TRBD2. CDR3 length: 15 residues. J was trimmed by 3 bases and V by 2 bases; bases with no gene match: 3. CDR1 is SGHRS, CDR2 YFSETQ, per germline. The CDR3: CASSFGGLAEETQYF. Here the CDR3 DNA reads TGCGCCAGCAGCTTTGGGGGACTAGCGGAAGAGACCCAGTACTTC.

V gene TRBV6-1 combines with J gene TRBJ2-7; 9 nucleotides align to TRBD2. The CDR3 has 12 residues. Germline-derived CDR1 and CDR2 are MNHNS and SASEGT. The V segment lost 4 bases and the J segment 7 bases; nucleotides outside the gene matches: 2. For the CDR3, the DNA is TGTGCCAGCAGTGTTAGCGGGAGAGAGCAGTACTTC. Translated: CASSVSGREQYF.

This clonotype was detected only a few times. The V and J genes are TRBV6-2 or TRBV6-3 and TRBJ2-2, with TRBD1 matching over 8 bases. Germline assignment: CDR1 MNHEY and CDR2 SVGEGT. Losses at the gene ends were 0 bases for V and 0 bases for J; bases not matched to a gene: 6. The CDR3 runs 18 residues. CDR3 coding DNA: TGTGCCAGCAGTTACTCAGGACAGGGACCTCCGAACACCGGGGAGCTGTTTTTT. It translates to CASSYSGQGPPNTGELFF.

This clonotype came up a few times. For the CDR3, the DNA is TGTGCCAGCAGTCCACAAGGGGACTCTGCCCAGTTCTTC. It yields the protein CASSPQGDSAQFF. The genes are TRBV6-2 or TRBV6-3 and TRBJ2-1; D possibly corresponds to TRBD2 (6 bases). V was clipped by 5 bases and J by 13 bases, with 18 bases between them. Germline loops: CDR1 MNHEY, CDR2 SVGEGT. The CDR3 length is 13 residues.

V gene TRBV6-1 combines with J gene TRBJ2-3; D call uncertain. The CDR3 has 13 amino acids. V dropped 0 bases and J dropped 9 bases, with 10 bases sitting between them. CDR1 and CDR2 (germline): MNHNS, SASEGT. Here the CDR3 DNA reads TGTGCCAGCAGTGAAGCCCGGAGTGAGACGCAGTATTTT. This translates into CASSEARSETQYF.

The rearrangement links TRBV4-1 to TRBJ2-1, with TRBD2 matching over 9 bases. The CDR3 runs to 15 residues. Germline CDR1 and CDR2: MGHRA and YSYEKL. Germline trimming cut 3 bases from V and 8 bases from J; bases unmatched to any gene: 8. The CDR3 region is CASSHEGLARDEQFF. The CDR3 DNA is TGCGCCAGCAGCCATGAGGGACTAGCACGGGATGAGCAGTTCTTC.

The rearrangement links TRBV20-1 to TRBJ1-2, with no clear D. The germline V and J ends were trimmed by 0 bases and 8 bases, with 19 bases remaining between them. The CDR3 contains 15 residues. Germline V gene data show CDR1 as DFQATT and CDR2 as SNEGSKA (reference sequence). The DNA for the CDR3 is TGCAGTGCTAGAGATCGGCTGTCCCCAACGGAGGGCTACACCTTC. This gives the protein CSARDRLSPTEGYTF.

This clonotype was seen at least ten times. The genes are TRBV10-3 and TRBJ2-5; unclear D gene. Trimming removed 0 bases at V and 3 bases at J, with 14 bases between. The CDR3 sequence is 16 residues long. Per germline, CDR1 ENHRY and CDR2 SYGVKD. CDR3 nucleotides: TGTGCCATCAGTGAGTCTAGACCCGACCTTGAAGAGACCCAGTACTTC. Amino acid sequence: CAISESRPDLEETQYF.

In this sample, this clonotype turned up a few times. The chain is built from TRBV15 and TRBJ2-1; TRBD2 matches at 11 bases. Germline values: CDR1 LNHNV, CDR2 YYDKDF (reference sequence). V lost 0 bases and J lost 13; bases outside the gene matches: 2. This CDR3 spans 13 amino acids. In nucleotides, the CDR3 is TGTGCCACCAGCAGAGAGGGACTAGCGGCCCAGTTCTTC. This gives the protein CATSREGLAAQFF. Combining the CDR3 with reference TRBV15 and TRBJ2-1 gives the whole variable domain DAMVIQNPRYQVTQFGKPVTLSCSQTLNHNVMYWYQQKSSQAPKLLFHYYDKDFNNEADTPDNFQSRRPNTSFCFLDIRSPGLGDTAMYLCATSREGLAAQFFGPGTRLTVL.

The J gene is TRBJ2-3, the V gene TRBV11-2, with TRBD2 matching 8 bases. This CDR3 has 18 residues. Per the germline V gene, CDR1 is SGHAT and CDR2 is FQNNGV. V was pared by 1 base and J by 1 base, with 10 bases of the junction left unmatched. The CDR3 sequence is CASSLGGGAGVGTDTQYF. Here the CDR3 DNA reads TGTGCCAGCAGCTTAGGGGGGGGAGCGGGAGTAGGCACAGATACGCAGTATTTT.

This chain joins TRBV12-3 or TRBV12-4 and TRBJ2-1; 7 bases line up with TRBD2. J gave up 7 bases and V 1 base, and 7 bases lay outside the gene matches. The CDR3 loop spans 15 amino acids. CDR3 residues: CASSLGGRARNEQFF. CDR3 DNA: TGTGCCAGCAGTTTAGGGGGGAGGGCGAGGAATGAGCAGTTCTTC.

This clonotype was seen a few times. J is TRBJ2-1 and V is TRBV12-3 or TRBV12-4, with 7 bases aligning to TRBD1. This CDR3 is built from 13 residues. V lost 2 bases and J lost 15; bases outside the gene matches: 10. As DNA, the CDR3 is TGTGCCAGCAGTTTAAATGAGGCAGGGGGTACGTTCTTC. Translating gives CASSLNEAGGTFF.

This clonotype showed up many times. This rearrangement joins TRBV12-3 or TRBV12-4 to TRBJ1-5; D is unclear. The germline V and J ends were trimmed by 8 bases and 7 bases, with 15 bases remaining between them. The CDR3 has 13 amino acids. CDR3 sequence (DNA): TGTGCCAGCGGCGTGGGCATGCAGCAGCCCCAGCATTTT. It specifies CASGVGMQQPQHF.

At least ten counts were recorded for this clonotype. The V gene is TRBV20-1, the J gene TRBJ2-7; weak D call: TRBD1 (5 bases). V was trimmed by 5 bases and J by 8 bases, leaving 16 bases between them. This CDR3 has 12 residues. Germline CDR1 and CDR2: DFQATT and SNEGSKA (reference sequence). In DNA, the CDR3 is TGCAGTGCTTTTTACACAGGTTTGCAGCAGTACTTC. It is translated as CSAFYTGLQQYF.

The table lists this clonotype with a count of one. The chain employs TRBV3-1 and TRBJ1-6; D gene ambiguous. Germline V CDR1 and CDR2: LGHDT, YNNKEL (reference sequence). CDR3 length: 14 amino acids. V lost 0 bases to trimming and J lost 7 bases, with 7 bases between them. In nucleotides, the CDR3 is TGTGCCAGCAGCCAAGATCCCGGAAATTCACCCCTCCACTTT. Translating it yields CASSQDPGNSPLHF.

Here the CDR3 DNA reads TGTGCCAGTAGTTCCCAGGGACAGATGAACACCGGGGAGCTGTTTTTT. It translates to CASSSQGQMNTGELFF. The V call is TRBV19, the J call TRBJ2-2; 7 nucleotides line up with TRBD1. The CDR3 consists of 16 residues. CDR1 is LNHDA, CDR2 SQIVND, per germline (reference sequence). With V trimmed by 5 bases and J by 1 base, 7 bases remained unmatched.

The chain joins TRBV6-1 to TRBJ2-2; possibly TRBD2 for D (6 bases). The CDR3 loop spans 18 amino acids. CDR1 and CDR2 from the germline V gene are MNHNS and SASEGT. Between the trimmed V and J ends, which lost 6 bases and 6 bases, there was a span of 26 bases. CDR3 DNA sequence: TGTGCCAGCAGGGCCCTACTCCCGGGAGTGTTGGTGGCCGGGGAGCTGTTTTTT. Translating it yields CASRALLPGVLVAGELFF.

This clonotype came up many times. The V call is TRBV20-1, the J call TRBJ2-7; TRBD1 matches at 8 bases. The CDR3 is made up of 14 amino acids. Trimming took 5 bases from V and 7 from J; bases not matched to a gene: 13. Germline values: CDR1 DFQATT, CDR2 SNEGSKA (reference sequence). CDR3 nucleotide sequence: TGCAGTGCTTCAAAGACAGGGGCCCCGGGTGAGCAGTACTTC. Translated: CSASKTGAPGEQYF.

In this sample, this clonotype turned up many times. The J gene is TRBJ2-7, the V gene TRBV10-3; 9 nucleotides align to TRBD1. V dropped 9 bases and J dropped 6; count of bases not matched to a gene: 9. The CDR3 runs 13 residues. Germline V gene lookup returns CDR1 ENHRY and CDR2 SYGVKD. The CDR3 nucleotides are TGTGCCATTGCTAGGACAGGGGATGGCGAGCAGTACTTC. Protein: CAIARTGDGEQYF.

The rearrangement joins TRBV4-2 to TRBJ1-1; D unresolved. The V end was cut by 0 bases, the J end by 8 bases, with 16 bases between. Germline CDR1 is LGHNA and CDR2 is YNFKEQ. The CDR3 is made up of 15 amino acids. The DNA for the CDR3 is TGTGCCAGCAGCCAAGACTTAGGATGGACGGAGGAAGCTTTCTTT. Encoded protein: CASSQDLGWTEEAFF.

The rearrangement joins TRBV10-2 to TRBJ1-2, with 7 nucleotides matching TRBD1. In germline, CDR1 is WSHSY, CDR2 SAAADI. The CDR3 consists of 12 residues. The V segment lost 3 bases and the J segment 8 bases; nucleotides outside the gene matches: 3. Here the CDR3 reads CASSETGVGYTF. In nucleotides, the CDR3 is TGCGCCAGCAGTGAAACAGGGGTGGGCTACACCTTC.

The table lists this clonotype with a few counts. CDR3 loop: CASGTRIGYTDTQYF. DNA of the CDR3: TGTGCTAGTGGCACTAGAATCGGGTACACAGATACGCAGTATTTT. The rearrangement uses TRBV12-5 and TRBJ2-3; D is perhaps TRBD2 (5 bases). Germline V gives CDR1 LGHNT, CDR2 FRNRAP. V was cut by 6 bases and J by 2 bases, with 15 bases left in between. The CDR3 has 15 amino acids.

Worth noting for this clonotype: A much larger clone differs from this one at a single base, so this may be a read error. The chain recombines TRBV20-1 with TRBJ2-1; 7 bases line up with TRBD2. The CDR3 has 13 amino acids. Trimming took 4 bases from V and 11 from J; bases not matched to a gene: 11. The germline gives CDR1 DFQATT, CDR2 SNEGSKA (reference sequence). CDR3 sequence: CSATKDLAGKQFF. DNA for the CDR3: TGCAGTGCTACGAAGGATTTAGCGGGCAAGCAGTTCTTC.